This TCR beta chain was obtained from a study of blood T cell repertoires in COVID-19. Study summary: From the United States, Italy and Spain came samples of acute and convalescent COVID-19. The analysed material was cDNA or gDNA that came from T cells, B-cell-depleted T cells, or PBMCs.

This clone was seen only once. Trimming took off 3 bases at V and 3 bases at J, with 8 bases between the two ends. The germline V gene encodes CDR1 KGHSH and CDR2 LQKENI. The CDR3 totals 14 residues. Original data processing: Reference gene primers were amplified, and this amplification served to estimate nucleated cell counts. Generated by immunoSEQ multiplex PCR, the TCRdb table keeps only in-frame clones and is missing some. For V, J and clone size, that table is used; D and trimming come from the DNA. This sample has more than 150,000 clones; about 83% occur once, and the top ten carry 14%. The receptor's source is a woman aged 80 or over with acute or convalescent COVID-19. The rearrangement uses TRBV18 and TRBJ2-2; a weak D match, TRBD2 (5 bases). The sequenced sample was peripheral blood. The CDR3 coding sequence is TGTGCCAGCTCACCGTTGGACTACACCGGGGAGCTGTTTTTT. Its protein product is CASSPLDYTGELFF. Together with reference TRBV18 and TRBJ2-2, the CDR3 gives the full variable domain: NAGVMQNPRHLVRRRGQEARLRCSPMKGHSHVYWYRQLPEEGLKFMVYLQKENIIDESGMPKERFSAEFPKEGPSILRIQQVVRGDSAAYFCASSPLDYTGELFFGEGSRLTVL.